This TCR beta chain came from a study of blood T cell repertoires in COVID-19. Study-wide context: Samples representing acute and convalescent COVID-19 were sourced from the United States, Italy and Spain. T cells, B-cell-depleted T cells, or PBMCs supplied cDNA or gDNA.

Authors' methods: Estimated nucleated cell counts came from reference gene primer amplification. The method was immunoSEQ multiplex PCR; TCRdb's version includes in-frame clones alone and lacks a portion of them. For V, J and clone size, that table is used; D and trimming come from the DNA. Of 140,000 to 150,000 clones listed, around 82% were seen once; the top ten hold 44%. Germline lookup yields CDR1 MDHEN and CDR2 SYDVKM. The junction had 4 bases not matched to a gene; V was cut back by 6 bases and J by 1 base. The CDR3 has 15 residues. This sequence originates from a human donor in a cohort sampled during active COVID-19. Sequenced input: peripheral blood. The genes are TRBV28 and TRBJ2-3; TRBD2 matches at 10 bases. CDR3 protein: CASSPSGRGTDTQYF. The CDR3 region has the DNA TGTGCCAGCAGCCCTAGCGGGAGAGGCACAGATACGCAGTATTTT.